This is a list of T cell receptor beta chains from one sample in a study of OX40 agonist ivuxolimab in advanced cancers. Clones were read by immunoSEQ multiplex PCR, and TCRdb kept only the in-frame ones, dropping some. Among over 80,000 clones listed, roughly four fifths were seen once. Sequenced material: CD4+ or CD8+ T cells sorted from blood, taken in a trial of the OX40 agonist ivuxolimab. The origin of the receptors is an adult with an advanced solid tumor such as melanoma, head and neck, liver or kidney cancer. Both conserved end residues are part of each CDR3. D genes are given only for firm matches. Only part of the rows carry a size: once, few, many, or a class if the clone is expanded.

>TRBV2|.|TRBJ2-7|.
TGTGCCAGCAAGCCGCCTGAGGGGGACGAGCAGTACTTC
CASKPPEGDEQYF
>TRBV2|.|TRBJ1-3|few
TGTGCCAGCAAGATGGAGGGAGACACCATATATTTT
CASKMEGDTIYF
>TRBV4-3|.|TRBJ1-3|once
TGCGCCAGCAGCCAAGATTGGGGTTATGGAAACACCATATATTTT
CASSQDWGYGNTIYF
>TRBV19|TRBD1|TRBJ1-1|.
TGTGCCAGTAGTACTGGGACAGGTGTAAACACTGAAGCTTTCTTT
CASSTGTGVNTEAFF
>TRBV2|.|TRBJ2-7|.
TGTGCCAATAACCTCCGGGACTCGAGCTCCTACGAGCAGTACTTC
CANNLRDSSSYEQYF
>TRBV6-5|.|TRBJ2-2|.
TGTGCCAGCAGAAGACAGTGGGAACCCGGGGAGCTGTTTTTT
CASRRQWEPGELFF
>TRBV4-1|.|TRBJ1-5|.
TGCGCCAGCAGCCAAGAGAGTCGTAGCAATCAGCCCCAGCATTTT
CASSQESRSNQPQHF
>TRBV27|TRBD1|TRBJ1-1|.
TGTGCCGTTAGGACAGGGGGAAACACTGAAGCTTTCTTT
CAVRTGGNTEAFF
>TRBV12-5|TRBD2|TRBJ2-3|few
TGTGCTAGTGGTTTGGTACTAGCGGGAGGGTCGGATACGCAGTATTTT
CASGLVLAGGSDTQYF
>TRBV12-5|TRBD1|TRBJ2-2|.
TGTGCTAGTGGTTCTCCGACAGGGGGGAGCACCGGGGAGCTGTTTTTT
CASGSPTGGSTGELFF
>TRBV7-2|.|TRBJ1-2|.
TGTGCCAGCAGCCTCGGAAAGAGCTACACCTTC
CASSLGKSYTF
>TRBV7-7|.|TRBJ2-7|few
TGTGCCAGCAGCTCCGAGCGCGGCGAGCAGTACTTC
CASSSERGEQYF
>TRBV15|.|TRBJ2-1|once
TGTGCCACCAGCCCCTCCGGGGGAGAGCGGCAACAGTTCTTC
CATSPSGGERQQFF
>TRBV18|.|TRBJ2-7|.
TGTGCCAGCTCACCGCGTAGGGGGGCGTACGAGCAGTACTTC
CASSPRRGAYEQYF
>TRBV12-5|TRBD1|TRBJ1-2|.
TGTGCTAGTCGGGACAGCAACTATGGCTACACCTTC
CASRDSNYGYTF
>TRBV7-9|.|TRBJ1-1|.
TGTGCCAGCAGCCCCGGTGCGGAGAGCACTGAAGCTTTCTTT
CASSPGAESTEAFF
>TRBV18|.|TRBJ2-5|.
TGTGCCAGCTCAGAGGGGAACCAAGAGACCCAGTACTTC
CASSEGNQETQYF
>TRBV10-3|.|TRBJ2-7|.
TGTGCCATCAAAGAAAGAGCGTACGAGCAGTACTTC
CAIKERAYEQYF
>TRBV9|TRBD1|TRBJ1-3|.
TGTGCCAGCAGCGTAGAGAATGGGGACAGGCTTCCCTCTGGAAACACCATATATTTT
CASSVENGDRLPSGNTIYF
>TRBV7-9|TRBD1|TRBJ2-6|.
TGTGCCAGCAGCCCTCCGGGACAGGGTGCCGGGGCCAACGTCCTGACTTTC
CASSPPGQGAGANVLTF
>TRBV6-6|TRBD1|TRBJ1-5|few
TGTGCCGCCTCATGGGGACAGCTTAGCAATCAGCCCCAGCATTTT
CAASWGQLSNQPQHF
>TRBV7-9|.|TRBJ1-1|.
TGTGCCAGCAGCTTTTCAGTGAACACTGAAGCTTTCTTT
CASSFSVNTEAFF
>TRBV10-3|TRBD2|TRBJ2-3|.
TGTGCCATCGCCGGGACTAGCGGGGGGACAGATACGCAGTATTTT
CAIAGTSGGTDTQYF
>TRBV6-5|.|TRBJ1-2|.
TGTGCCAGCAGTTACTCCGGTAGCTATGGCTACACCTTC
CASSYSGSYGYTF
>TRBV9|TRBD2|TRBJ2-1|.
TGTGCCAGCAGCCCATCTAGCGGGGGGTATCCTTACAATGAGCAGTTCTTC
CASSPSSGGYPYNEQFF
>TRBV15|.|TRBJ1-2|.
TGTGCCACCAGCAGAGTAGAGTTGCCCGGAGGTGGCTACACCTTC
CATSRVELPGGGYTF
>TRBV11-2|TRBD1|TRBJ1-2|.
TGTGCCAGCAGCTTGGACAGGGGAGGCTACACCTTC
CASSLDRGGYTF
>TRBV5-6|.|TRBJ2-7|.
TGTGCCAGCATCGGGGCCTCCTACGAGCAGTACTTC
CASIGASYEQYF
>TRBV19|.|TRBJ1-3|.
TGTGCCAGTAGTATCCCCGAGTCGGCTGGAAACACCATATATTTT
CASSIPESAGNTIYF
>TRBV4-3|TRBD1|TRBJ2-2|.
TGCGCCAGCAGCCAGGGGACAGGCGAGAACACCGGGGAGCTGTTTTTT
CASSQGTGENTGELFF
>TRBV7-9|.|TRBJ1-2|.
TGTGCCAGCAGCCAAGAAGGCAGGGAAATTGATGGCTACACCTTC
CASSQEGREIDGYTF